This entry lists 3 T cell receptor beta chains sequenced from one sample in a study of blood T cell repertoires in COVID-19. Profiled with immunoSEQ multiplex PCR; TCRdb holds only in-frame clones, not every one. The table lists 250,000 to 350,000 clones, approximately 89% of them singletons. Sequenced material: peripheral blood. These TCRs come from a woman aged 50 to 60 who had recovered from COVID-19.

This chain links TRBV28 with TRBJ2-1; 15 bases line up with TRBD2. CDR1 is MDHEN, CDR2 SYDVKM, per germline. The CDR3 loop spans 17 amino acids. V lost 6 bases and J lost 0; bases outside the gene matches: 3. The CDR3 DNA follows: TGTGCCAGCAGGGGACTAGCGGGAGGTCCCTCCTACAATGAGCAGTTCTTC. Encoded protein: CASRGLAGGPSYNEQFF. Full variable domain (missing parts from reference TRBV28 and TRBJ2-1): DVKVTQSSRYLVKRTGEKVFLECVQDMDHENMFWYRQDPGLGLRLIYFSYDVKMKEKGDIPEGYSVSREKKERFSLILESASTNQTSMYLCASRGLAGGPSYNEQFFGPGTRLTVL.

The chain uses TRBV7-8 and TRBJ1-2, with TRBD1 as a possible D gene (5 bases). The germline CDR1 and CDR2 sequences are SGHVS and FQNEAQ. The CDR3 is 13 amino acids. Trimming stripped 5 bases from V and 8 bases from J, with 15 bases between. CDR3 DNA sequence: TGTGCCAGCAGCACCCTTACAGGTTTCGGCTACACCTTC. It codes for CASSTLTGFGYTF.

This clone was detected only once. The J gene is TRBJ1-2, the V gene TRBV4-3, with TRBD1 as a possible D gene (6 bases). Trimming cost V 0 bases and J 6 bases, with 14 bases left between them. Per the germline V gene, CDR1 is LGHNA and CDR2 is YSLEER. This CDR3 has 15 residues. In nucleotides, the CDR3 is TGCGCCAGCAGCCAAGATTTTAGGGGGTTCCATGGCTACACCTTC. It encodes CASSQDFRGFHGYTF.